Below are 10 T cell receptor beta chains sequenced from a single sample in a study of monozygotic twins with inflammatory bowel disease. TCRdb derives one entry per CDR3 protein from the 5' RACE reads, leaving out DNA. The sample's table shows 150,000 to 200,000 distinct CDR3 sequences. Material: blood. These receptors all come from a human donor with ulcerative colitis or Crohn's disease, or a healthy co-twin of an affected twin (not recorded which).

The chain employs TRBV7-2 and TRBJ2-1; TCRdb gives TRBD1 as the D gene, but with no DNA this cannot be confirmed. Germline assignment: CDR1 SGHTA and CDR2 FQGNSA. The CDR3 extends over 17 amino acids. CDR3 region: CASSRQGGLFSYNEQFF. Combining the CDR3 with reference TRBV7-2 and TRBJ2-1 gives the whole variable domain GAGVSQSPSNKVTEKGKDVELRCDPISGHTALYWYRQSLGQGLEFLIYFQGNSAPDKSGLPSDRFSAERTGGSVSTLTIQRTQQEDSAVYLCASSRQGGLFSYNEQFFGPGTRLTVL.

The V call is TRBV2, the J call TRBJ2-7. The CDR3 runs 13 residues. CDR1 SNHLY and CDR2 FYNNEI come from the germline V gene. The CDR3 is CASNGGGNYEQYF.

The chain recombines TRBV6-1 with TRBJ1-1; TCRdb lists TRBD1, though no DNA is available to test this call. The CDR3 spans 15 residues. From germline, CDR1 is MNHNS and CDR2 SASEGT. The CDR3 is CASTPIRTVNTEAFF.

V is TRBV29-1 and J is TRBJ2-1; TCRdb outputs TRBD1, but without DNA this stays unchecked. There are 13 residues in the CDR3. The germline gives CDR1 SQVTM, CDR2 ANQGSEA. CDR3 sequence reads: CSSREGSVNEQFF.

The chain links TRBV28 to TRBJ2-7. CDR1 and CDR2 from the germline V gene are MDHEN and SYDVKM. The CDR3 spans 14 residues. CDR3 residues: CASSFGLHPYEQYF.

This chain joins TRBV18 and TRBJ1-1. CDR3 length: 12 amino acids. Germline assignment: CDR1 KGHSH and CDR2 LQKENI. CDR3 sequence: CASSPPDSEAFF.

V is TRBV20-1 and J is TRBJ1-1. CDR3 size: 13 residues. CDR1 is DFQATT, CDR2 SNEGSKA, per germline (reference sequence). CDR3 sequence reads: CSAPTWQNTEAFF.

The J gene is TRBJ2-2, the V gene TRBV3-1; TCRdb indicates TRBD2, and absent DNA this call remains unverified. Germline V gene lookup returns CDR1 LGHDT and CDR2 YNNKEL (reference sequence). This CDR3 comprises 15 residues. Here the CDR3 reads CASRFPPGLAGELFF.

This chain's CDR3 is CSARDIGGTHTF. This chain links TRBV20-1 with TRBJ1-2; without DNA, the TCRdb call of TRBD1 cannot be checked. In germline, CDR1 is DFQATT, CDR2 SNEGSKA (reference sequence). The CDR3 is 12 residues long.

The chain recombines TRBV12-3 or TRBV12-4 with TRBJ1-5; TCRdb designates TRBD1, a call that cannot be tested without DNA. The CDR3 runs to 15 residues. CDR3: CASRYREMINQPQHF.